The 6 T cell receptor beta chains given below trace back to one sample, sequenced in a study of T cells of healthy individuals. TCRdb ran MiXCR on the 5' RACE reads and lists one entry per CDR3 protein. The table includes nearly 100,000 distinct CDR3 sequences, 15% to 20% detected once. The receptors come from a human donor in good health.

V is TRBV20-1 and J is TRBJ2-1; D is possibly TRBD2 (6 bases). The CDR3 totals 15 residues. V lost 0 bases and J 4 bases, leaving 13 bases between the germline ends. The germline CDR1 and CDR2 sequences are DFQATT and SNEGSKA (reference sequence). Here the CDR3 reads CSARDLGTDYNEQFF. The CDR3 bases are TGCAGTGCTAGAGATCTGGGGACTGATTACAATGAGCAGTTCTTC.

This clonotype appeared a single time. The V and J genes are TRBV6-2 or TRBV6-3 and TRBJ2-1, with no clear D. This CDR3 contains 13 residues. Germline loops: CDR1 MNHEY, CDR2 SVGEGT. Trimming took off 5 bases at V and 0 bases at J, with 5 bases between the two ends. Here the CDR3 reads CASSRSSYNEQFF. For the CDR3, the DNA is TGTGCCAGCAGTCGAAGCTCCTACAATGAGCAGTTCTTC.

The sample holds a few counts of this clonotype. The chain joins TRBV3-1 to TRBJ1-2; D ambiguous. The CDR3 consists of 13 residues. Germline CDR1 is LGHDT and CDR2 is YNNKEL (reference sequence). Trimming took off 1 base at V and 6 bases at J, with 9 bases between the two ends. The CDR3 reads CASSQGATDGYTF. CDR3 bases: TGTGCCAGCAGCCAAGGGGCTACAGATGGCTACACCTTC. Drawing the rest from reference TRBV3-1 and TRBJ1-2, the complete variable domain is DTAVSQTPKYLVTQMGNDKSIKCEQNLGHDTMYWYKQDSKKFLKIMFSYNNKELIINETVPNRFSPKSPDKAHLNLHINSLELGDSAVYFCASSQGATDGYTFGSGTRLTVV.

The sample holds a few counts of this clonotype. The chain links TRBV20-1 to TRBJ2-5, with D perhaps TRBD1 (6 bases). The CDR3 consists of 17 residues. Germline-derived CDR1 and CDR2 are DFQATT and SNEGSKA (reference sequence). V lost 4 bases to trimming and J lost 4 bases, with 25 bases between them. CDR3 bases: TGCAGTGCTACGGGGACCCTGAGAGGACAGCAGGGAGAGACCCAGTACTTC. Encoded protein: CSATGTLRGQQGETQYF.

This clonotype was counted at least ten times. The chain links TRBV25-1 to TRBJ2-3, with D uncertain. CDR1 MGHDK and CDR2 SYGVNS come from the germline V gene. Trimming shortened V by 1 base and J by 4 bases, and 12 bases separated the two germline ends. The CDR3 is made up of 15 amino acids. The CDR3 spells CASSEFGFGADTQYF. The CDR3 region has the DNA TGTGCCAGCAGTGAATTCGGGTTCGGAGCAGATACGCAGTATTTT.

Notes on this clonotype: A read error may explain this, as a much larger clone is one base away. This rearrangement joins TRBV7-9 to TRBJ1-1; no definite D call. Germline CDR1 and CDR2: SEHNR and FQNEAQ (reference sequence). The CDR3 runs 12 residues. V was pared by 4 bases and J by 6 bases, with 9 bases between. CDR3 sequence reads: CASSSGYAEAFF. Here the CDR3 DNA reads TGTGCCAGCAGCTCCGGTTACGCTGAAGCTTTCTTT.